The rows below give T cell receptor beta chains drawn from one sample of a study of cytomegalovirus exposure and HLA in healthy donors. Repertoires were generated with immunoSEQ multiplex PCR, while TCRdb's copy carries only in-frame clones and drops some. The sample consists of 130,000 to 150,000 clones, about 83% of them appearing once. The sequenced sample was PBMCs. The receptors come from a man aged 40-49 years in good health and CMV-seropositive. Each CDR3 is given with its conserved first and last residue. D genes are given only for firm matches. Not all rows give a size; the values are once, few, many and, for expanded clones, a class.

>-|TRBJ2-7|TRBV5-6|TRBD1
TGTGCCAGCAGCTTAAAGGGGGACAGGTATAGGTACGAGCAGTACTTC
CASSLKGDRYRYEQYF
>-|TRBJ1-2|TRBV29-1|-
TGCAGCGTCACCCCTAGACTAACCGATGGCTACACCTTC
CSVTPRLTDGYTF
>-|TRBJ1-6|TRBV6-5|TRBD1
TGTGCCAGCAGTTTCCGGGACAGGGGTAATTCACCCCTCCACTTT
CASSFRDRGNSPLHF
>-|TRBJ1-4|TRBV28|-
TGTGCCAGCAGACCTAGGGACGGATTTAGGGGGAAACTGTTTTTT
CASRPRDGFRGKLFF
>few|TRBJ1-3|TRBV5-4|-
TGTGCCAGCAGCTGGGAGGGGCTCGGAAACACCATATATTTT
CASSWEGLGNTIYF
>few|TRBJ2-5|TRBV2|-
TGTGCCAGCCAAGGATGGCAGGGTGGGGAGACCCAGTACTTC
CASQGWQGGETQYF
>-|TRBJ1-1|TRBV5-6|TRBD1
TGTGCCAGCAGCTCTACCAGGGGGCTCACTGAAGCTTTCTTT
CASSSTRGLTEAFF
>-|TRBJ2-7|TRBV27|TRBD1
TGTGCCAGCAGGTCCCACGGGACAGCCTACGAGCAGTACTTC
CASRSHGTAYEQYF
>-|TRBJ2-5|TRBV28|TRBD2
TGTGCCAGCAGAAGCGGGGTACGCAGGACCCAGTACTTC
CASRSGVRRTQYF
>-|TRBJ2-7|TRBV7-9|-
TGTGCCAGCAGCTTAGCCGGGACTGCGTCCTACGAGCAGTACTTC
CASSLAGTASYEQYF
>-|TRBJ1-1|TRBV29-1|-
TGCAGCGGAGAGTCCCCAATGAACACTGAAGCTTTCTTT
CSGESPMNTEAFF
>-|TRBJ2-7|TRBV28|-
TGTGCCAGCATGCTCGACAGTGCCTACGAGCAGTACTTC
CASMLDSAYEQYF
>-|TRBJ2-2|TRBV7-3|-
TGTGCCAGCAGCTTAGGGCAAGGGGAATACACCGGGGAGCTGTTTTTT
CASSLGQGEYTGELFF
>-|TRBJ2-7|TRBV28|-
TGTGCCAGCAGTTTTCAGACTGGATCCTACGAGCAGTACTTC
CASSFQTGSYEQYF
>once|TRBJ1-4|TRBV28|-
TGTGCCAGCGGGGCAGTCCCTAATGAAAAACTGTTTTTT
CASGAVPNEKLFF
>-|TRBJ1-2|TRBV6-1|TRBD1
TGTGCCAGCATCTACGCAGGGGGCAGTGGCTACACCTTC
CASIYAGGSGYTF
>-|TRBJ2-1|TRBV14|TRBD2
TGTGCCAGCAGCCAAATGGGACTAGCGGGAGACAGGGAGCAGTTCTTC
CASSQMGLAGDREQFF
>-|TRBJ1-1|TRBV29-1|-
TGCAGCGTAGCGGGACAAACCAACACTGAAGCTTTCTTT
CSVAGQTNTEAFF
>-|TRBJ2-7|TRBV5-6|-
TGTGCCAGCAGCTTGGGAGACTTCGAGCAGTACTTC
CASSLGDFEQYF
>-|TRBJ2-7|TRBV5-6|-
TGTGCCAGCAGCTTGGCGGTCTCTCTAGGACTCAACCCCTACGAGCAGTACTTC
CASSLAVSLGLNPYEQYF
>-|TRBJ2-3|TRBV7-3|-
TGTGCCAGCCCGAGGGGGCGGGGCGGGAGGTCCCCAGATACGCAGTATTTT
CASPRGRGGRSPDTQYF
>-|TRBJ2-3|TRBV4-1|-
TGCGCCAGCAGAGCAGAACAGACAGATACGCAGTATTTT
CASRAEQTDTQYF
>-|TRBJ2-2|TRBV30|-
TGTGCCTGGACGAAGGACAGAGTGAACACCGGGGAGCTGTTTTTT
CAWTKDRVNTGELFF
>-|TRBJ2-1|TRBV28|TRBD2
TGTGCCAGCCAATCTCCCGGGACTAGACTATTCTTC
CASQSPGTRLFF
>-|TRBJ2-3|TRBV11-2|-
TGTGCCAGCAGCTCTCCCCGACTCACAGATACGCAGTATTTT
CASSSPRLTDTQYF
>-|TRBJ1-4|TRBV27|-
TGTGCCAGCAGTTTAAGGAGGGGTACCGAAAAACTGTTTTTT
CASSLRRGTEKLFF
>-|TRBJ2-7|TRBV7-8|-
TGTGCCAGCAGCTTAGTATTAGACAGCTCCTACGAGCAGTACTTC
CASSLVLDSSYEQYF
>few|TRBJ2-5|TRBV9|TRBD2
TGTGCCAGCAGCTTCGGGACTAGGGAAGAGACCCAGTACTTC
CASSFGTREETQYF
>-|TRBJ1-5|TRBV21-1|-
TGTGCCAGCAGCACTGCGCGGACAGTCGCGAACCAGCCCCAGCATTTT
CASSTARTVANQPQHF
>-|TRBJ2-1|TRBV28|TRBD2
TGTGCCAGCGGCCGATCGGGACTAGCTGGGGGTGAGCAGTTCTTC
CASGRSGLAGGEQFF
>few|TRBJ2-7|TRBV7-8|TRBD2
TGTGCCAGCAGCCTGCGACTAGCGGGAACCTACGAGCAGTACTTC
CASSLRLAGTYEQYF
>-|TRBJ1-3|TRBV28|TRBD1
TGTGCCAGCACAGGGGGAGGCTCTGGAAACACCATATATTTT
CASTGGGSGNTIYF
>few|TRBJ2-5|TRBV2|-
TGTGCCAGCAATCAGGTCCCCCAAGAGACCCAGTACTTC
CASNQVPQETQYF
>few|TRBJ1-1|TRBV6-1|TRBD1
TGTGCCAGCAGTGATCTGGGACAGGGGGTCACTGAAGCTTTCTTT
CASSDLGQGVTEAFF
>-|TRBJ1-1|TRBV7-2|-
TGTGCCAGCAGCTTAGGTATGGGAGGGACTGAAGCTTTCTTT
CASSLGMGGTEAFF
>-|TRBJ2-4|TRBV7-9|-
TGTGCCAGCAGCTTAGGTCGGTTAGCCAAAAACATTCAGTACTTC
CASSLGRLAKNIQYF
>few|TRBJ2-5|TRBV4-3|TRBD2
TGCGCCAGCAGCCAAGACCCCCCGGGGGAGGGGCAAGAGACCCAGTACTTC
CASSQDPPGEGQETQYF
>-|TRBJ2-2|TRBV4-3|TRBD2
TGCGCCAGCAGCCAAGATTGGTCTAGCGGGAGGGCCGGCACCGGGGAGCTGTTTTTT
CASSQDWSSGRAGTGELFF
>-|TRBJ1-3|TRBV11-2|-
TGTGCCAGCAGGAGGGTCAGCAGAAACACCATATATTTT
CASRRVSRNTIYF
>few|TRBJ1-2|TRBV28|-
TGTGCCAGCAGCACAGGGTTACATGGCTACACCTTC
CASSTGLHGYTF
>-|TRBJ1-2|TRBV28|TRBD1
TGTGCCAGCAGTGATTTTCCGGGACAGGAAAGAGGCTACACCTTC
CASSDFPGQERGYTF
>-|TRBJ2-7|TRBV28|-
TGTGCCAGCCTAAAAACCTCTAACTCCTACGAGCAGTACTTC
CASLKTSNSYEQYF
>-|TRBJ2-7|TRBV18|TRBD1
TGTGCCAGCTCACCTGGACAGGGTCTCTACGAGCAGTACTTC
CASSPGQGLYEQYF
>once|TRBJ1-2|TRBV27|TRBD1
TGTGCCAGCAGTAGGGGGACAGGGGACGGCTACACCTTC
CASSRGTGDGYTF
>once|TRBJ2-1|TRBV5-1|TRBD1
TGCGCCAGCAGCTTAGGGACAGCGGACAATGAGCAGTTCTTC
CASSLGTADNEQFF
>-|TRBJ2-2|TRBV2|-
TGTGCCAGCAGTAACCCCGGAGGCAAGATTGGTCCCGGGGAGCTGTTTTTT
CASSNPGGKIGPGELFF